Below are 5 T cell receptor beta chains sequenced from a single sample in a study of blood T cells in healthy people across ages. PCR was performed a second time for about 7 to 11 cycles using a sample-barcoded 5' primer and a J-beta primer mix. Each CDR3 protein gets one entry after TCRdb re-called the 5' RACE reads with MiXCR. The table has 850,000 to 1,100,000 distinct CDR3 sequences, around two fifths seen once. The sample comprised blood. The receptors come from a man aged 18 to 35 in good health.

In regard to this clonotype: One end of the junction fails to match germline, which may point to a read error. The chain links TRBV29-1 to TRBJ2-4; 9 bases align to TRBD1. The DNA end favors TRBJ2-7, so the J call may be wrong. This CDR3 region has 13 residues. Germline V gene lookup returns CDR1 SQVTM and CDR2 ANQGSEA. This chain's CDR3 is CNVEEDRGYEQYF. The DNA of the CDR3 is TGCAACGTTGAAGAGGACAGGGGCTACGAGCAGTACTTC.

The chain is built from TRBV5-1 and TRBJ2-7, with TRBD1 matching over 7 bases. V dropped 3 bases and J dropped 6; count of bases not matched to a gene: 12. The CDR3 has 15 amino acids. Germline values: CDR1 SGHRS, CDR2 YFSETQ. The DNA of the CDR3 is TGCGCCAGCAGCTCGTTTCCTGACAGGGCTGGCGAGCAGTACTTC. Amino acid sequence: CASSSFPDRAGEQYF.

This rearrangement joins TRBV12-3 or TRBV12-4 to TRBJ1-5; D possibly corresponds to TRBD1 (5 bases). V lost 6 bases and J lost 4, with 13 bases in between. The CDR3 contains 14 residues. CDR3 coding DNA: TGTGCCAGCAGGGGGCAGGGCCTAAATCAGCCCCAGCATTTT. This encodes CASRGQGLNQPQHF.

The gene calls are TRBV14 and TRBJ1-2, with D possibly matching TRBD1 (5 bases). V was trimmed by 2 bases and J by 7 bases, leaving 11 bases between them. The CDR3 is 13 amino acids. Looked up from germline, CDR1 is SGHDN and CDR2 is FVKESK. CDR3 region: CASSQQGRGGYTF. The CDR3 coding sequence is TGTGCCAGCAGCCAACAGGGAAGAGGTGGCTACACCTTC.

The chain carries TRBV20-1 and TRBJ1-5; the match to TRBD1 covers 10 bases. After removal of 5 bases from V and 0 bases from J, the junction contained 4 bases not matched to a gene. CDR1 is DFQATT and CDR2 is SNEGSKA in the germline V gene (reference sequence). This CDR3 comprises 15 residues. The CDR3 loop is CSAGQGGNSNQPQHF. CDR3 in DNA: TGCAGTGCTGGACAGGGGGGGAATAGCAATCAGCCCCAGCATTTT.